This is a list of T cell receptor beta chains from one sample in a study of blood T cell repertoires in COVID-19. Assay used: immunoSEQ multiplex PCR; TCRdb lists only in-frame clones, some missing. The sample carries about 74,000 clones, roughly nine tenths recorded once. The sample was peripheral blood. The receptors shown here come from a human donor in a cohort sampled during active COVID-19. Each CDR3 is given with its conserved first and last residue. The D gene is left open where the match is weak. For some rows the clone size is stated as once, few or many, or as a class when expanded; others skip it.

v_gene	j_gene	len	abundance	d_gene	CDR3aa	CDR3nt
TRBV29-1	TRBJ2-3	14	-	-	CSVEVRGRPDTQYF	TGCAGCGTTGAAGTAAGAGGGAGGCCAGATACGCAGTATTTT
TRBV7-9	TRBJ1-3	15	-	-	CASSWTGISGNTIYF	TGTGCCAGCAGCTGGACTGGGATCTCTGGAAACACCATATATTTT
TRBV7-2	TRBJ1-2	15	few	-	CASSLLGEGGYGYTF	TGTGCCAGCAGCTTATTGGGGGAGGGTGGCTATGGCTACACCTTC
TRBV5-6	TRBJ1-2	15	-	TRBD1	CASSLVGDREGGYTF	TGTGCCAGCAGCTTGGTTGGGGACAGGGAGGGCGGCTACACCTTC
TRBV2	TRBJ2-1	16	-	TRBD2	CASGLAGGSVHNEQFF	TGTGCCAGTGGACTAGCGGGGGGATCAGTGCACAATGAGCAGTTCTTC
TRBV30	TRBJ2-1	15	few	TRBD2	CAWSSTSGRVGEQFF	TGTGCCTGGAGTTCCACTAGCGGGAGAGTCGGTGAGCAGTTCTTC
TRBV11-2	TRBJ2-7	13	-	TRBD1	CASSLDRDYEQYF	TGTGCCAGCAGCTTGGACAGGGACTACGAGCAGTACTTC
TRBV3-1/TRBV3-2	TRBJ1-4	15	-	-	CASSQPRDSNEKLFF	TGTGCCAGCAGCCAGCCCCGGGACTCTAATGAAAAACTGTTTTTT
TRBV5-1	TRBJ2-2	16	-	TRBD1	CASSFTGTGGPGELFF	TGCGCCAGCAGCTTTACCGGGACAGGGGGCCCCGGGGAGCTGTTTTTT
TRBV15	TRBJ1-2	15	-	-	CATSSFPPGVFGYTF	TGTGCCACCAGCAGCTTCCCCCCCGGGGTTTTTGGCTACACCTTC
TRBV28	TRBJ2-7	16	-	TRBD1	CASSLAGTGGSYEQYF	TGTGCCAGCAGTTTGGCCGGGACAGGGGGCTCCTACGAGCAGTACTTC
TRBV21-1	TRBJ1-1	16	-	-	CASSKAGQGANTEAFF	TGTGCCAGCAGCAAAGCGGGACAGGGGGCGAACACTGAAGCTTTCTTT
TRBV29-1	TRBJ2-7	12	-	-	CSVVEGDYEQYF	TGCAGCGTTGTCGAAGGGGACTACGAGCAGTACTTC
TRBV4-3	TRBJ1-2	15	-	TRBD1	CASSQLGTANYGYTF	TGCGCCAGCAGCCAACTTGGGACAGCTAACTATGGCTACACCTTC